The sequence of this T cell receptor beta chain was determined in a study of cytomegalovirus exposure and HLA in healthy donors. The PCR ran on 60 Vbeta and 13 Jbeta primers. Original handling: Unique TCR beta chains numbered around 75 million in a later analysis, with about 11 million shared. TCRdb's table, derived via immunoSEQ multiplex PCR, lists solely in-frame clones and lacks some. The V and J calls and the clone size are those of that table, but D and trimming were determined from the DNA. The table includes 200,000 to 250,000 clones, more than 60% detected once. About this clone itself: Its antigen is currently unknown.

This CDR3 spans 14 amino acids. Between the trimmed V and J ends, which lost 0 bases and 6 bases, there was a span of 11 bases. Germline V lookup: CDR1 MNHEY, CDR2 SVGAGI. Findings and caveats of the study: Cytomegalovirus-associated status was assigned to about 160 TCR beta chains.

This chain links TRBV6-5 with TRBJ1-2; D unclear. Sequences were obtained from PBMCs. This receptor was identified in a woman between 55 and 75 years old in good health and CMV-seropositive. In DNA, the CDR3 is TGTGCCAGCAGTTACTCGAGGGTGGAAAATGGCTACACCTTC. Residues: CASSYSRVENGYTF.